Below, 16 T cell receptor beta chains from the same sample are listed, as sequenced in a study of beta chain features in type 1 diabetes. Study-wide results and limits: Type 1 diabetes patients had moderately but significantly shorter TCRB CDR3s in all four CD4+ subsets.

The antigens for these receptors are not known. Reverse transcribing all isolated RNA meant expressed TCRB transcripts were sequenced. Clones were sequenced by immunoSEQ multiplex PCR, and TCRdb holds only the in-frame ones, with some missing. The repertoire has 250,000 to 350,000 clones, approximately 16% of them found once; the top ten carry 0.015% to 0.017%. Sequencing was performed on naive CD4+ T cells from blood. The receptors derive from a man aged 18 to 35 with type 1 diabetes.

The chain has TRBV15 and TRBJ1-5, with 7 bases aligning to TRBD1. CDR1 LNHNV and CDR2 YYDKDF come from the germline V gene (reference sequence). V trimming: 4 bases; J trimming: 0 bases; junction bases outside the gene matches: 3. The CDR3 is 15 amino acids. CDR3 residues: CATSNRGYSNQPQHF. The CDR3 bases are TGTGCCACCAGCAACAGGGGATATAGCAATCAGCCCCAGCATTTT. Together with reference TRBV15 and TRBJ1-5, the CDR3 gives the full variable domain: DAMVIQNPRYQVTQFGKPVTLSCSQTLNHNVMYWYQQKSSQAPKLLFHYYDKDFNNEADTPDNFQSRRPNTSFCFLDIRSPGLGDTAMYLCATSNRGYSNQPQHFGDGTRLSIL.

The chain links TRBV19 to TRBJ1-2; D unresolved. CDR3 length equals 14 residues. The germline CDR1 and CDR2 sequences are LNHDA and SQIVND (reference sequence). Between the trimmed V and J ends, which lost 3 bases and 2 bases, there was a span of 10 bases. Here the CDR3 DNA reads TGTGCCAGTAGTATTGGAGGACTCAACTATGGCTACACCTTC. Protein product: CASSIGGLNYGYTF.

The V and J genes are TRBV9 and TRBJ2-7; 9 bases fit TRBD1. Trimming removed 3 bases from V and 3 bases from J; junction bases left unmatched: 7. This CDR3 spans 15 amino acids. Germline CDR1 reads SGDLS; CDR2 reads YYNGEE. The CDR3 loop reads CASSAFTGQGYEQYF. CDR3 nucleotide sequence: TGTGCCAGCAGCGCTTTTACGGGACAGGGCTACGAGCAGTACTTC.

The chain joins TRBV20-1 to TRBJ1-5; no firm D call. The CDR3 length is 11 residues. Trimming left V 0 bases short and J 11 bases short, with 8 bases between. CDR1 and CDR2 (germline): DFQATT, SNEGSKA (reference sequence). The CDR3 loop reads CSARDYTAQHF. As DNA, the CDR3 is TGCAGTGCTAGAGATTATACGGCCCAGCATTTT.

Only a few counts were recorded for this clone. V and J are TRBV29-1 and TRBJ2-3, with 7 positions matching TRBD2. Germline assignment: CDR1 SQVTM and CDR2 ANQGSEA. With 6 bases clipped from V and 1 base from J, the junction kept 4 bases outside the gene matches. The CDR3 is 13 residues long. CDR3 nucleotide sequence: TGCAGCGTAAGCGGGATAGGCACAGATACGCAGTATTTT. Its protein product is CSVSGIGTDTQYF.

The V call is TRBV7-2, the J call TRBJ2-5; TRBD2 aligns across 8 bases. J lost 2 bases, V lost 4 bases, and 3 bases had no gene match. The CDR3 loop spans 14 amino acids. Germline loops: CDR1 SGHTA, CDR2 FQGNSA. DNA for the CDR3: TGTGCCAGCAGCTCGGGGGGGGTACAAGAGACCCAGTACTTC. It yields the protein CASSSGGVQETQYF. Filled out from reference TRBV7-2 and TRBJ2-5, the complete variable domain reads GAGVSQSPSNKVTEKGKDVELRCDPISGHTALYWYRQSLGQGLEFLIYFQGNSAPDKSGLPSDRFSAERTGGSVSTLTIQRTQQEDSAVYLCASSSGGVQETQYFGPGTRLLVL.

The chain joins TRBV6-5 to TRBJ2-1; D gene ambiguous. Germline values: CDR1 MNHEY, CDR2 SVGAGI. V was cut by 3 bases and J by 9 bases, with 12 bases left in between. The length of the CDR3 is 13 residues. This chain's CDR3 is CASSYSGWSEQFF. The DNA of the CDR3 is TGTGCCAGCAGTTATAGTGGCTGGAGTGAGCAGTTCTTC.

This clone was recorded a few times. The chain is built from TRBV7-7 and TRBJ2-2, with 7 nucleotides matching TRBD2. There are 16 residues in the CDR3. In germline, CDR1 is SSHAT, CDR2 FNYEAQ (reference sequence). V trimming: 1 base; J trimming: 5 bases; junction bases outside the gene matches: 7. The CDR3 DNA is TGTGCCAGCAGCTTAGAGGCAGGGCGGGGGACCGGGGAGCTGTTTTTT. This encodes CASSLEAGRGTGELFF. Filled out from reference TRBV7-7 and TRBJ2-2, the complete variable domain reads GAGVSQSPRYKVTKRGQDVTLRCDPISSHATLYWYQQALGQGPEFLTYFNYEAQPDKSGLPSDRFSAERPEGSISTLTIQRTEQRDSAMYRCASSLEAGRGTGELFFGEGSRLTVL.

This clone was seen more than once but under ten times. This chain links TRBV7-9 with TRBJ1-2; 10 nucleotides match TRBD1. V shed 10 bases, J shed 14 bases, and the junction held 13 bases outside the gene matches. The CDR3 has 12 amino acids. Looked up from germline, CDR1 is SEHNR and CDR2 is FQNEAQ (reference sequence). This CDR3 reads CATSGTGEGITF. CDR3 nucleotide sequence: TGTGCCACTTCCGGGACAGGGGAGGGAATAACCTTC.

This chain uses TRBV5-6 with TRBJ2-7; 10 bases line up with TRBD2. This CDR3 comprises 18 residues. CDR1 SGHDT and CDR2 YYEEEE come from the germline V gene. Trimming cost V 4 bases and J 3 bases; bases outside gene matches: 16. CDR3 sequence reads: CASSPAGWVAGGYYEQYF. The CDR3 nucleotides are TGTGCCAGCAGCCCGGCCGGGTGGGTAGCGGGGGGATACTACGAGCAGTACTTC.

The chain joins TRBV7-2 to TRBJ2-5; TRBD2 is a possible D gene (5 bases). The CDR3 consists of 13 residues. In germline, CDR1 is SGHTA, CDR2 FQGNSA. Trimming removed 1 base at V and 5 bases at J, with 8 bases between. CDR3 sequence: CASSLGGVETQYF. The CDR3 coding sequence is TGTGCCAGCAGCTTAGGGGGAGTGGAGACCCAGTACTTC.

This clone was counted a few times. The rearrangement joins TRBV5-4 to TRBJ2-3; D is possibly TRBD2 (6 bases). This CDR3 region has 16 residues. Trimming shortened V by 0 bases and J by 6 bases, and 17 bases separated the two germline ends. Germline V CDR1 and CDR2: SGHNT, YYREEE (reference sequence). CDR3 residues: CASSLDFGGGTDTQYF. CDR3 bases: TGTGCCAGCAGCTTGGATTTTGGGGGAGGTACGGATACGCAGTATTTT. The full variable domain, in which reference TRBV5-4 and TRBJ2-3 provide the parts outside the CDR3, is ETGVTQSPTHLIKTRGQQVTLRCSSQSGHNTVSWYQQALGQGPQFIFQYYREEENGRGNFPPRFSGLQFPNYSSELNVNALELDDSALYLCASSLDFGGGTDTQYFGPGTRLTVL.

This chain links TRBV7-9 with TRBJ2-3; D is perhaps TRBD2 (5 bases). The V and J ends lost 5 bases and 8 bases respectively, with 11 bases between them. CDR3 length: 12 residues. CDR1 is SEHNR, CDR2 FQNEAQ, per germline (reference sequence). CDR3: CASSAGVGTQYF. The CDR3 nucleotides are TGTGCCAGCAGCGCCGGGGTGGGTACGCAGTATTTT.

This clone was seen a handful of times. The chain combines TRBV7-9 with TRBJ1-2, with D unclear. This CDR3 contains 15 residues. V gave up 5 bases and J gave up 4 bases, with 17 bases separating them. Germline values: CDR1 SEHNR, CDR2 FQNEAQ (reference sequence). CDR3 sequence: CASSPWGGSSYGYTF. CDR3 coding DNA: TGTGCCAGCAGCCCGTGGGGAGGCTCTAGCTATGGCTACACCTTC.

This sequence joins TRBV6-5 and TRBJ2-7; 7 nucleotides line up with TRBD1. The V gene's germline CDR1 is MNHEY and CDR2 SVGAGI. The junction had 3 bases not matched to a gene; V was cut back by 8 bases and J by 2 bases. This CDR3 region has 12 residues. The chain's CDR3 is CASRGQPYEQYF. The CDR3 DNA reads TGTGCCAGCCGGGGACAGCCCTACGAGCAGTACTTC.

The chain is built from TRBV4-3 and TRBJ2-3; D possibly corresponds to TRBD2 (5 bases). CDR1 and CDR2 from the germline V gene are LGHNA and YSLEER. The CDR3 sequence is 15 residues long. Deletions cut 3 bases from V and 8 bases from J, with 18 bases between. Here the CDR3 reads CASSQPGDRMFTQYF. CDR3 DNA: TGCGCCAGCAGCCAGCCCGGGGATCGGATGTTTACGCAGTATTTT.